This T cell receptor beta chain comes out of a study of T cell repertoires in cytomegalovirus infection. Study details: It can be stated that public TCR beta signatures indicated CMV infection as well as a matching HLA type.

TCRdb re-called the reads through MiXCR, storing one row per CDR3 protein. The data contain approximately 990,000 distinct CDR3 sequences, around a third of them singletons. Study-level findings and limits: HLA-C-restricted CMV clonotypes gave the most frequent clonotype in two of eight donors. Cumulative frequency of public TCR beta families picked out carriers of CMV plus the relevant HLA.

This clonotype was detected many times. Its target is not known. The sequences come from cultured CD8+ T cells from PBMCs, collected from culture after CMV antigen stimulation. The TCR was taken from a human donor in good health (CMV status not recorded). Some clones in this sample may be carry-over from other donors' samples.

The CDR3 loop is CASSLGQGNHQPQHF. The CDR3 bases are TGTGCCAGCAGCTTGGGACAGGGGAACCATCAGCCCCAGCATTTT. This rearrangement joins TRBV7-2 to TRBJ1-5, with TRBD1 matching over 10 bases. Germline CDR1 SGHTA, CDR2 FQGNSA. V gave up 3 bases and J gave up 5 bases; unmatched junction bases: 4. The CDR3 runs to 15 residues.